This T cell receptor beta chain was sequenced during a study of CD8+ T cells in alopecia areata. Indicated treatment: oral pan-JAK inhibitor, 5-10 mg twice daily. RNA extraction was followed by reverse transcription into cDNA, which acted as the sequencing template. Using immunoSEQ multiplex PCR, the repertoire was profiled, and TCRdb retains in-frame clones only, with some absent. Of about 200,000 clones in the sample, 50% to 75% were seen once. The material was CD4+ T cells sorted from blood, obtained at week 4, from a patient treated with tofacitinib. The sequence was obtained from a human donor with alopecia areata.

The CDR3 DNA reads TGTGCCAGCAGCCAAGAAGTGAACAGGAGGATGAACACTGAAGCTTTCTTT. Encoded protein: CASSQEVNRRMNTEAFF. The chain couples TRBV14 to TRBJ1-1, with D possibly being TRBD1 (5 bases). V was trimmed by 0 bases and J by 0 bases, leaving 14 bases between them. CDR1 is SGHDN and CDR2 is FVKESK in the germline V gene. This CDR3 comprises 17 residues.